One sample yielded the 20 T cell receptor beta chains listed below, sequenced in a study of identical twins. TCRdb fed the 5' RACE reads into MiXCR, producing one record per CDR3 protein. The table shows more than 600,000 distinct CDR3 sequences, with approximately 18% occurring only once. The same sample was also studied in work on T cells expressing NK-cell markers.

Sequenced: PBMCs. Receptors were obtained from a woman under 30 in good health.

This clonotype occurred a few times. The J gene is TRBJ1-1, the V gene TRBV6-5, with D possibly matching TRBD1 (6 bases). Trimming took 1 base from V and 8 from J, leaving 11 bases between them. The CDR3 has 13 residues. From germline, CDR1 is MNHEY and CDR2 SVGAGI. The DNA for the CDR3 is TGTGCCAGCAGTTACTTGGGGGGCAAGGAAGCTTTCTTT. Protein product: CASSYLGGKEAFF.

The chain carries TRBV12-5 and TRBJ2-5, with a tentative D call TRBD1 (5 bases). Germline loops: CDR1 LGHNT, CDR2 FRNRAP. The CDR3 consists of 14 residues. V dropped 7 bases and J dropped 5 bases, with 17 bases sitting between them. CDR3 in amino acids: CASAPTGLGETQYF. The CDR3 bases are TGTGCTAGTGCCCCTACAGGATTAGGCGAGACCCAGTACTTC. The full variable domain, in which reference TRBV12-5 and TRBJ2-5 provide the parts outside the CDR3, is DARVTQTPRHKVTEMGQEVTMRCQPILGHNTVFWYRQTMMQGLELLAYFRNRAPLDDSGMPKDRFSAEMPDATLATLKIQPSEPRDSAVYFCASAPTGLGETQYFGPGTRLLVL.

This clonotype occurred a few times. The CDR3 nucleotides read TGTGCCAGCAGCCCAGGGCCGATGAACACTGAAGCTTTCTTT. Translated: CASSPGPMNTEAFF. This rearrangement joins TRBV7-2 to TRBJ1-1; TRBD1 might be the D (5 bases). CDR3 length: 14 residues. Germline assignment: CDR1 SGHTA and CDR2 FQGNSA. Trimming took 5 bases from V and 0 from J, leaving 10 bases between them.

This clonotype was detected many times. The rearrangement links TRBV12-3 or TRBV12-4 to TRBJ2-1; 13 nucleotides match TRBD2. The length of the CDR3 is 14 residues. The V segment lost 6 bases and the J segment 9 bases; nucleotides outside the gene matches: 5. The CDR3 protein is CASRLAGGPGEQFF. The CDR3 DNA follows: TGTGCCAGCAGACTAGCGGGGGGGCCCGGTGAGCAGTTCTTC.

This clonotype was found a few times. The V gene is TRBV3-1, the J gene TRBJ2-7, with D possibly being TRBD1 (5 bases). This CDR3 has 14 amino acids. Looked up from germline, CDR1 is LGHDT and CDR2 is YNNKEL (reference sequence). Trimming removed 0 bases from V and 2 bases from J, with 8 bases in between. As DNA, the CDR3 is TGTGCCAGCAGCCAAGACAGGGTTACCTACGAGCAGTACTTC. Amino acid sequence: CASSQDRVTYEQYF.

The chain combines TRBV7-2 with TRBJ2-5, with D perhaps matching TRBD2 (7 bases). V lost 5 bases to trimming and J lost 7 bases, with 20 bases between them. CDR1 is SGHTA and CDR2 is FQGNSA in the germline V gene. The CDR3 covers 15 residues. In DNA form, the CDR3 reads TGTGCCAGCAGCAACGCGGGGGCCCGGATTGTGACCCAGTACTTC. This codes for CASSNAGARIVTQYF.

This sequence joins TRBV6-1 and TRBJ2-7, with 10 bases lining up with TRBD2. Germline V gives CDR1 MNHNS, CDR2 SASEGT. The CDR3 length is 15 residues. V lost 6 bases to trimming and J lost 3 bases; unmatched junction nucleotides: 8. This CDR3 reads CASRKSPSGSYEQYF. The DNA for the CDR3 is TGTGCCAGCAGAAAATCGCCTAGCGGGAGCTACGAGCAGTACTTC.

The genes are TRBV6-2 or TRBV6-3 and TRBJ2-1, with a weak D call TRBD2 (6 bases). The CDR3 runs to 14 residues. The germline V gene encodes CDR1 MNHEY and CDR2 SVGEGT. V lost 2 bases, J lost 7 bases, and 12 bases lay in between. The CDR3 region is CASSYLRERNEQFF. DNA of the CDR3: TGTGCCAGCAGTTACCTACGGGAGAGGAATGAGCAGTTCTTC.

This clonotype was found a few times. Here the CDR3 reads CASSSPSGSSEQFF. The CDR3 DNA sequence: TGTGCCAGCAGCTCTCCTAGCGGGAGCTCTGAGCAGTTCTTC. The J gene is TRBJ2-1, the V gene TRBV7-9, with 10 bases that match TRBD2. With V trimmed by 4 bases and J by 9 bases, 6 bases remained unmatched. Germline-derived CDR1 and CDR2 are SEHNR and FQNEAQ (reference sequence). This CDR3 is 14 amino acids long.

This clonotype showed up just a few times. The chain combines TRBV5-1 with TRBJ2-3; TRBD1 is a possible D gene (6 bases). The V end was cut by 0 bases, the J end by 1 base, with 12 bases between. The CDR3 covers 16 residues. CDR1 is SGHRS and CDR2 is YFSETQ in the germline V gene. In nucleotides, the CDR3 is TGCGCCAGCAGCTTGGACACAGGGTTCGGCACAGATACGCAGTATTTT. Its protein is CASSLDTGFGTDTQYF.

The chain links TRBV20-1 to TRBJ2-5; D is perhaps TRBD2 (5 bases). The ends were cut back, 3 bases at V and 5 bases at J, with 10 bases in the middle. Per germline, CDR1 DFQATT and CDR2 SNEGSKA (reference sequence). The length of the CDR3 is 12 residues. The CDR3 sequence is CSASRRAETQYF. The CDR3 coding sequence is TGCAGTGCTAGCAGGCGGGCGGAGACCCAGTACTTC.

The rearrangement links TRBV18 to TRBJ1-1; TRBD1 aligns across 9 bases. Germline V gives CDR1 KGHSH, CDR2 LQKENI. CDR3 size: 16 residues. V trimming: 6 bases; J trimming: 5 bases; junction bases outside the gene matches: 13. The CDR3 sequence: CASSAADRGGGTEAFF. The DNA of the CDR3 is TGTGCCAGCTCGGCCGCGGACAGGGGAGGGGGAACTGAAGCTTTCTTT.

The chain is built from TRBV7-6 and TRBJ2-5; D is undetermined. The CDR3 is made up of 13 amino acids. Trimming removed 3 bases from V and 0 bases from J, with 5 bases in between. Germline V gene data show CDR1 as SGHVS and CDR2 as FNYEAQ. CDR3 sequence reads: CASSFQYQETQYF. Written as DNA, the CDR3 is TGTGCCAGCAGCTTTCAGTACCAAGAGACCCAGTACTTC.

The J gene is TRBJ2-1, the V gene TRBV28, with 14 bases aligning to TRBD2. Trimming cost V 7 bases and J 8 bases; bases outside gene matches: 10. This CDR3 region has 16 residues. Germline CDR1 and CDR2: MDHEN and SYDVKM. Here the CDR3 DNA reads TGTGCCAGCAACCCCGGGACTAGCGGGAGAGTCTATGAGCAGTTCTTC. This codes for CASNPGTSGRVYEQFF.

This clonotype has more than one count but fewer than ten. CDR3 DNA: TGCAGTGCTAGCCATACCGGGACAGGGGATTCACCCCTCCACTTT. Translated, it gives CSASHTGTGDSPLHF. The chain employs TRBV20-1 and TRBJ1-6; TRBD1 matches 10 bases. V gave up 3 bases and J gave up 8 bases; unmatched junction bases: 7. The CDR3 is 15 residues long. Germline V CDR1 and CDR2: DFQATT, SNEGSKA (reference sequence).

V usage is TRBV29-1 and J usage is TRBJ2-2; 9 positions match TRBD1. The trim removed 8 bases at V and 3 bases at J, leaving 4 bases unmatched. The germline V gene has CDR1 SQVTM and CDR2 ANQGSEA. CDR3 length: 13 residues. For the CDR3, the DNA is TGCAGCCCCCGGACAGGGGACACCGGGGAGCTGTTTTTT. Protein sequence: CSPRTGDTGELFF.

The V call is TRBV2, the J call TRBJ2-7; D is possibly TRBD2 (5 bases). This CDR3 is 13 amino acids long. CDR1 and CDR2 (germline): SNHLY, FYNNEI. The germline V and J ends were trimmed by 3 bases and 2 bases, with 8 bases remaining between them. DNA of the CDR3: TGTGCCAGCAGTGAGCCCGGGACCTACGAGCAGTACTTC. It translates to CASSEPGTYEQYF.

This clonotype turned up a few times. For the CDR3, the DNA is TGTGCCAGCAGCCAAGATTACTCAACTAGCGGAAGCTCCTACGAGCAGTACTTC. This codes for CASSQDYSTSGSSYEQYF. This rearrangement joins TRBV4-2 to TRBJ2-7, with 8 nucleotides matching TRBD2. The CDR3 totals 18 residues. J lost 0 bases, V lost 0 bases, and 10 bases had no gene match. Germline V CDR1 and CDR2: LGHNA, YNFKEQ.

The rearrangement links TRBV10-2 to TRBJ1-6; D is possibly TRBD1 (6 bases). With 3 bases removed from V and 8 bases from J, the gap between germline ends came to 11 bases. CDR3 size: 14 residues. Germline V gives CDR1 WSHSY, CDR2 SAAADI. The CDR3 sequence is CASSDRTEHSPLHF. The CDR3 DNA reads as TGCGCCAGCAGTGATCGGACAGAACATTCACCCCTCCACTTT.

V gene TRBV6-2 or TRBV6-3 combines with J gene TRBJ2-3, with D possibly being TRBD2 (6 bases). CDR1 and CDR2 from the germline V gene are MNHEY and SVGEGT. The V end was cut by 8 bases, the J end by 4 bases, with 7 bases between. The CDR3 totals 11 residues. The CDR3 sequence: CASGRPDTQYF. For the CDR3, the DNA is TGTGCCAGCGGGAGGCCAGATACGCAGTATTTT.